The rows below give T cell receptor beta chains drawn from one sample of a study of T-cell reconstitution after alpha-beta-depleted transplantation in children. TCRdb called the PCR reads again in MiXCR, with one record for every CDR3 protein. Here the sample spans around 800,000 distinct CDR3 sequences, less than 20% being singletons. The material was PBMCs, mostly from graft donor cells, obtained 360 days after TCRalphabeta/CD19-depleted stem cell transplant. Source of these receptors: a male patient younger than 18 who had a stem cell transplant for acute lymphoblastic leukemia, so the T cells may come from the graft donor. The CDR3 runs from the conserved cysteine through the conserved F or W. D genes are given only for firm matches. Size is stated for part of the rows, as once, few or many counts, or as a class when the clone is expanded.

CDR3aa: CASSARSSYEQYF
CDR3nt: TGTGCCAGCAGCGCACGCTCATCCTACGAGCAGTACTTC
j_gene: TRBJ2-7
abundance: many
d_gene: NA
v_gene: TRBV9

CDR3aa: CATSDLGVPGQVPNEQFF
CDR3nt: TGTGCCACCAGTGATTTGGGGGTTCCGGGACAGGTCCCCAATGAGCAGTTCTTC
j_gene: TRBJ2-1
abundance: many
d_gene: TRBD1
v_gene: TRBV24-1

CDR3aa: CASSFSRGSYNEQFF
CDR3nt: TGTGCCAGCAGCTTTAGTAGGGGTTCCTACAATGAGCAGTTCTTC
j_gene: TRBJ2-1
abundance: NA
d_gene: NA
v_gene: TRBV7-3

CDR3aa: CASSLDVGGSGTAYNEQFF
CDR3nt: TGCGCCAGCAGCTTGGACGTTGGGGGTAGCGGCACTGCCTACAATGAGCAGTTCTTC
j_gene: TRBJ2-1
abundance: NA
d_gene: NA
v_gene: TRBV5-1

CDR3aa: CAISEPPGELFF
CDR3nt: TGTGCCATCAGCGAACCACCCGGGGAGCTGTTTTTT
j_gene: TRBJ2-2
abundance: few
d_gene: NA
v_gene: TRBV10-3

CDR3aa: CASSGTGFYEQYF
CDR3nt: TGCGCCAGCAGCGGAACGGGATTTTACGAGCAGTACTTC
j_gene: TRBJ2-7
abundance: NA
d_gene: NA
v_gene: TRBV5-1

CDR3aa: CASQRLAGNYEQYF
CDR3nt: TGTGCCAGCCAACGACTAGCGGGAAACTACGAGCAGTACTTC
j_gene: TRBJ2-7
abundance: few
d_gene: TRBD2
v_gene: TRBV2

CDR3aa: CATSRDSGRGLVQYF
CDR3nt: TGTGCCACCAGCAGAGATTCAGGCAGGGGGCTGGTGCAGTACTTC
j_gene: TRBJ2-7
abundance: NA
d_gene: TRBD1
v_gene: TRBV15

CDR3aa: CASSGGLAGVAETQYF
CDR3nt: TGTGCCAGCAGCGGGGGACTAGCGGGAGTCGCGGAGACCCAGTACTTC
j_gene: TRBJ2-5
abundance: NA
d_gene: TRBD2
v_gene: TRBV5-4

CDR3aa: CASSLPGRGYEQYF
CDR3nt: TGCGCCAGCAGCTTGCCCGGACGGGGTTACGAGCAGTACTTC
j_gene: TRBJ2-7
abundance: few
d_gene: NA
v_gene: TRBV5-1

CDR3aa: CASSAQRGDTQYF
CDR3nt: TGTGCCAGCAGCGCACAACGGGGAGATACGCAGTATTTT
j_gene: TRBJ2-3
abundance: NA
d_gene: NA
v_gene: TRBV7-2

CDR3aa: CASSEGQGKNIQYF
CDR3nt: TGTGCCAGCTCAGAGGGACAGGGGAAAAACATTCAGTACTTC
j_gene: TRBJ2-4
abundance: NA
d_gene: TRBD1
v_gene: TRBV18

CDR3aa: CASSYWTVEAFF
CDR3nt: TGTGCCAGCAGCTACTGGACGGTCGAAGCTTTCTTT
j_gene: TRBJ1-1
abundance: few
d_gene: NA
v_gene: TRBV5-5

CDR3aa: CASSSFRREETQYF
CDR3nt: TGTGCCAGCAGCTCATTTCGCAGGGAAGAGACCCAGTACTTC
j_gene: TRBJ2-5
abundance: few
d_gene: NA
v_gene: TRBV7-2

CDR3aa: CASSAAGGAEAFF
CDR3nt: TGTGCCAGCAGCGCTGCAGGGGGCGCCGAAGCTTTCTTT
j_gene: TRBJ1-1
abundance: few
d_gene: TRBD1
v_gene: TRBV12-3/TRBV12-4

CDR3aa: CASSQSGAGGNTIYF
CDR3nt: TGCGCCAGCAGCCAGTCCGGGGCGGGAGGAAACACCATATATTTT
j_gene: TRBJ1-3
abundance: NA
d_gene: NA
v_gene: TRBV4-1

CDR3aa: CASSLDNTEAFF
CDR3nt: TGCGCCAGCAGCTTGGACAACACTGAAGCTTTCTTT
j_gene: TRBJ1-1
abundance: few
d_gene: NA
v_gene: TRBV5-1

CDR3aa: CASSEALGQGGLDEQFF
CDR3nt: TGTGCCAGCAGTGAAGCGCTTGGGCAGGGAGGACTAGATGAGCAGTTCTTC
j_gene: TRBJ2-1
abundance: few
d_gene: TRBD2
v_gene: TRBV6-1